Described below is a single T cell receptor beta chain sequence and its context. RNA, at 0.5 to 1 ug, was reverse transcribed with random hexamers. Multiplex immunoSEQ PCR targeted 54 Vbeta and 13 Jbeta TCR beta segments. Each CDR3 protein gets one entry after TCRdb re-called the immunoSEQ multiplex PCR reads with MiXCR. The sample gives around 200,000 distinct CDR3 sequences, roughly 90% of which show up once; around 0.14% is in the top ten. This sample stems from a study of CD8 T cells in Susac syndrome. CD8+ and CD4+ T cells circulating in blood were sequenced for TCR beta. In germline, CDR1 is SQVTM, CDR2 ANQGSEA. The V gene end was trimmed by 5 bases and the J gene end by 3 bases; junction bases not matched to a gene: 5. This CDR3 is built from 13 residues.

The chain combines TRBV29-1 with TRBJ1-2; 8 nucleotides agree with TRBD1. Sequencing used CD8+ T cells from PBMCs. This TCR was sampled from a human donor with multiple sclerosis. The DNA of the CDR3 is TGCAGCGTTAAGGACAGGGAGGACTATGGCTACACCTTC. Protein product: CSVKDREDYGYTF.